These 31 T cell receptor beta chains share one sample of origin, sequenced in a study of identical twins. TCRdb re-analysed the 5' RACE reads in MiXCR, keeping a single row per CDR3 protein. This sample has about 470,000 distinct CDR3 sequences, with roughly a quarter found just once. This sample was shared with a second study, whose subject was T cells expressing NK-cell markers.

Sample: CD4+ T cells sorted from blood. These receptors all come from a young woman in good health.

The chain joins TRBV5-1 to TRBJ2-7; 7 bases are a match to TRBD2. The germline CDR1 and CDR2 sequences are SGHRS and YFSETQ. The junction had 7 bases not matched to a gene; V was cut back by 4 bases and J by 3 bases. The CDR3 contains 14 residues. CDR3 sequence (DNA): TGCGCCAGCAGCAGAGGGTCGGGGGGCTACGAGCAGTACTTC. Its translation is CASSRGSGGYEQYF.

The chain joins TRBV25-1 to TRBJ2-1, with a possible D match to TRBD1 (5 bases). V was clipped by 3 bases and J by 3 bases, with 9 bases between them. This CDR3 contains 14 residues. Germline-derived CDR1 and CDR2 are MGHDK and SYGVNS. The CDR3 bases are TGTGCCAGCAGTGACTACAGGCTCTACAATGAGCAGTTCTTC. Amino acids: CASSDYRLYNEQFF.

The sample holds a few counts of this clonotype. This chain links TRBV20-1 with TRBJ2-1; 7 bases line up with TRBD2. CDR1 is DFQATT, CDR2 SNEGSKA, per germline (reference sequence). This CDR3 contains 12 residues. CDR3 bases: TGCAGCGTACGCGGGAGAGTTTATGAGCAGTTCTTC. It specifies CSVRGRVYEQFF.

This clonotype was observed many times. This chain links TRBV5-1 with TRBJ1-1; tentative D call: TRBD1 (6 bases). The CDR3 spans 15 residues. CDR1 SGHRS and CDR2 YFSETQ come from the germline V gene. Between the trimmed V and J ends, which lost 4 bases and 1 base, there was a span of 14 bases. DNA of the CDR3: TGCGCCAGCAGCCCGGAAGGGGGAAGGAACACTGAAGCTTTCTTT. It is translated as CASSPEGGRNTEAFF.

V usage is TRBV6-1 and J usage is TRBJ1-2; a weak D match, TRBD1 (5 bases). The CDR3 loop spans 13 amino acids. Germline V CDR1 and CDR2: MNHNS, SASEGT. V was cut by 6 bases and J by 3 bases, with 11 bases left in between. CDR3 amino acids: CASRQGVYYGYTF. In DNA form, the CDR3 reads TGTGCCAGCAGGCAGGGAGTATACTATGGCTACACCTTC.

The DNA of the CDR3 is TGCAGTGCTAGTGGCAAGGGGGCGAGCACAGATACGCAGTATTTT. It encodes CSASGKGASTDTQYF. V usage is TRBV20-1 and J usage is TRBJ2-3; 7 bases map to TRBD1. The germline V gene has CDR1 DFQATT and CDR2 SNEGSKA (reference sequence). The trim removed 3 bases at V and 0 bases at J, leaving 6 bases unmatched. CDR3 size: 15 residues.

This clonotype has only a few counts. The V and J genes are TRBV20-1 and TRBJ2-4; a possible D gene is TRBD1 (6 bases). V lost 5 bases to trimming and J lost 9 bases, with 20 bases between them. This CDR3 has 14 amino acids. Germline values: CDR1 DFQATT, CDR2 SNEGSKA (reference sequence). In DNA form, the CDR3 reads TGCAGTGCTCTCAGGGGCCCGGGGAGTAGCATTCAGTACTTC. It translates to CSALRGPGSSIQYF.

This clonotype has a handful of counts. This may be a read error: a much more frequent sequence differs by one nucleotide. The rearrangement links TRBV10-3 to TRBJ2-3; D gene uncertain. Trimming pared 5 bases from V and 2 bases from J, leaving 2 bases between. The CDR3 has 11 residues. The germline CDR1 and CDR2 sequences are ENHRY and SYGVKD. The CDR3 region has the DNA TGTGCCATCAGTTACACAGATACGCAGTATTTT. This sequence encodes CAISYTDTQYF.

This chain uses TRBV4-1 with TRBJ2-2, with D perhaps given as TRBD1 or TRBD2 (6 bases each). This CDR3 is built from 14 residues. Germline loops: CDR1 MGHRA, CDR2 YSYEKL. V lost 1 base and J lost 7, with 10 bases in between. In DNA form, the CDR3 reads TGCGCCAGCAGCCAAGTGGGGGGCCTCGGGGAGCTGTTTTTT. This encodes CASSQVGGLGELFF.

V usage is TRBV5-6 and J usage is TRBJ2-5, with a weak D call TRBD2 (6 bases). V lost 2 bases to trimming and J lost 5 bases, with 13 bases between them. CDR3 size: 14 residues. Germline V CDR1 and CDR2: SGHDT, YYEEEE. The CDR3 reads CASSFGLSGETQYF. CDR3 sequence (DNA): TGTGCCAGCAGCTTCGGACTATCCGGGGAGACCCAGTACTTC.

To note about this clonotype: A junction end diverges from the germline sequence, so it may reflect a read error. This chain connects TRBV7-7 to TRBJ1-1; D ambiguous. This CDR3 region has 13 residues. CDR1 is SSHAT and CDR2 is FNYEAQ in the germline V gene (reference sequence). CDR3 protein: CASSLNEEAEAFF. In DNA form, the CDR3 reads TGTGCTAGCAGCTTAAACGAGGAAGCTGAAGCTTTCTTT.

At least ten counts were recorded for this clonotype. This chain uses TRBV29-1 with TRBJ2-3, with TRBD1 as a possible D gene (5 bases). The CDR3 has 13 amino acids. V was shortened by 4 bases and J by 0 bases, with 8 bases between the two germline ends. In germline, CDR1 is SQVTM, CDR2 ANQGSEA. The CDR3: CSVGGPSTDTQYF. CDR3 coding DNA: TGCAGCGTTGGGGGCCCTAGCACAGATACGCAGTATTTT.

V usage is TRBV20-1 and J usage is TRBJ2-3; 10 positions match TRBD2. The CDR3 extends over 14 amino acids. With 5 bases clipped from V and 2 bases from J, the junction kept 4 bases outside the gene matches. Per germline, CDR1 DFQATT and CDR2 SNEGSKA (reference sequence). The CDR3 bases are TGCAGTGCTCCAACTAGCGGGACCACAGATACGCAGTATTTT. Protein: CSAPTSGTTDTQYF.

The J gene is TRBJ1-5, the V gene TRBV7-9; D might be TRBD1 (6 bases). Germline loops: CDR1 SEHNR, CDR2 FQNEAQ (reference sequence). Trimming took off 0 bases at V and 4 bases at J, with 13 bases between the two ends. There are 16 residues in the CDR3. CDR3 protein: CASSLARRGGNQPQHF. The CDR3 DNA follows: TGTGCCAGCAGCTTAGCGCGCAGGGGAGGTAATCAGCCCCAGCATTTT.

The V gene is TRBV15, the J gene TRBJ2-1; TRBD1 is a possible D gene (6 bases). This CDR3 comprises 16 residues. Trimming removed 6 bases at V and 5 bases at J, with 20 bases between. Germline-derived CDR1 and CDR2 are LNHNV and YYDKDF (reference sequence). In DNA form, the CDR3 reads TGTGCCACCAGAATACAACCCGGGACAATCAACAATGAGCAGTTCTTC. Translating it yields CATRIQPGTINNEQFF.

This chain connects TRBV5-1 to TRBJ2-2; D unclear. V shed 4 bases and J shed 7 bases, with 11 bases lying between them. The CDR3 totals 13 residues. Germline loops: CDR1 SGHRS, CDR2 YFSETQ. This CDR3 reads CASSLLADGELFF. Written as DNA, the CDR3 is TGCGCCAGCAGCCTGTTAGCAGACGGGGAGCTGTTTTTT. Combining the CDR3 with reference TRBV5-1 and TRBJ2-2 gives the whole variable domain KAGVTQTPRYLIKTRGQQVTLSCSPISGHRSVSWYQQTPGQGLQFLFEYFSETQRNKGNFPGRFSGRQFSNSRSEMNVSTLELGDSALYLCASSLLADGELFFGEGSRLTVL.

The rearrangement joins TRBV20-1 to TRBJ2-2; the D is unclear. This CDR3 comprises 14 residues. V was clipped by 3 bases and J by 5 bases, with 13 bases between them. Germline V gives CDR1 DFQATT, CDR2 SNEGSKA (reference sequence). The CDR3: CSASSGPLTGELFF. The CDR3 coding sequence is TGCAGTGCTAGCAGTGGGCCTCTTACCGGGGAGCTGTTTTTT.

This clonotype was picked up a small number of times. This chain uses TRBV7-9 with TRBJ2-3; D remains unclear. Germline CDR1 SEHNR, CDR2 FQNEAQ (reference sequence). V lost 5 bases and J lost 2, with 14 bases in between. This CDR3 comprises 15 residues. CDR3 coding DNA: TGTGCCAGCAGCCTCGGAAGAGACCACACAGATACGCAGTATTTT. It yields the protein CASSLGRDHTDTQYF.

A few counts support this clonotype. CDR3 DNA sequence: TGCAGTGCTAGGAGGGGTCTGGGGGTGAGTGAGCCCCAGCATTTT. Its translation is CSARRGLGVSEPQHF. The chain carries TRBV20-1 and TRBJ1-5, with a weak D call TRBD1 (5 bases). V shed 3 bases and J shed 8 bases, with 20 bases lying between them. The CDR3 runs to 15 residues. The germline V gene has CDR1 DFQATT and CDR2 SNEGSKA (reference sequence).

This clonotype was detected once. The chain carries TRBV11-3 and TRBJ2-2; D may be TRBD1 or TRBD2 (5 bases each). V dropped 1 base and J dropped 9 bases, with 9 bases sitting between them. The CDR3 totals 13 residues. CDR1 SGHNT and CDR2 YENEEA come from the germline V gene. CDR3 protein: CASSLGGSRELFF. As DNA, the CDR3 is TGTGCCAGCAGCTTAGGGGGGTCCCGGGAGCTGTTTTTT.

This clonotype has only a few counts. CDR3 sequence reads: CSVVKAGGLETQYF. For the CDR3, the DNA is TGCAGCGTAGTGAAAGCGGGAGGGCTGGAGACCCAGTACTTC. The V and J genes are TRBV29-1 and TRBJ2-5, with 10 bases fitting TRBD2. V dropped 6 bases and J dropped 5; count of bases not matched to a gene: 9. This CDR3 contains 14 residues. Germline CDR1 is SQVTM and CDR2 is ANQGSEA. The whole variable domain, remainder taken from reference TRBV29-1 and TRBJ2-5, is SAVISQKPSRDICQRGTSLTIQCQVDSQVTMMFWYRQQPGQSLTLIATANQGSEATYESGFVIDKFPISRPNLTFSTLTVSNMSPEDSSIYLCSVVKAGGLETQYFGPGTRLLVL.

V usage is TRBV20-1 and J usage is TRBJ2-3; D gene ambiguous. CDR1 and CDR2 (germline): DFQATT, SNEGSKA (reference sequence). V lost 3 bases and J lost 2, with 12 bases in between. The CDR3 runs to 14 residues. CDR3: CSASSMAVTDTQYF. The CDR3 DNA sequence: TGCAGTGCTAGCTCGATGGCGGTCACAGATACGCAGTATTTT.

This clonotype was detected ten times or more. The chain combines TRBV12-3 or TRBV12-4 with TRBJ1-5; D is undetermined. V lost 8 bases and J 6 bases, leaving 17 bases between the germline ends. This CDR3 comprises 14 residues. CDR3 residues: CASSWREHRQPQHF. The CDR3 DNA sequence: TGTGCCAGCTCGTGGAGGGAACACCGTCAGCCCCAGCATTTT.

This clonotype occurred a few times. The gene calls are TRBV4-1 and TRBJ2-4; no firm D call. The CDR3 is 17 residues long. Trimming took off 4 bases at V and 1 base at J, with 17 bases between the two ends. The germline gives CDR1 MGHRA, CDR2 YSYEKL. DNA for the CDR3: TGCGCCAGCAGCCGCAATTTGGGTGAAGGGGCCAAAAACATTCAGTACTTC. It encodes CASSRNLGEGAKNIQYF.

The table lists this clonotype with a few counts. The chain is built from TRBV12-3 or TRBV12-4 and TRBJ1-1; D uncertain. There are 14 residues in the CDR3. The germline V and J ends were trimmed by 3 bases and 1 base, with 9 bases remaining between them. CDR3 nucleotides: TGTGCCAGCAGTTTGGACGGGGAGAACACTGAAGCTTTCTTT. Amino acids: CASSLDGENTEAFF.

V is TRBV10-1 and J is TRBJ1-1; D call uncertain. The CDR3 extends over 14 amino acids. The V and J ends lost 0 bases and 0 bases respectively, with 5 bases between them. Germline CDR1 reads WNHNN; CDR2 reads SYGVQD (reference sequence). CDR3: CASSESGLNTEAFF. The CDR3 DNA reads as TGCGCCAGCAGTGAGTCGGGCCTGAACACTGAAGCTTTCTTT.

The V and J genes are TRBV29-1 and TRBJ1-1; the D gene is possibly TRBD1 (5 bases). The CDR3 is made up of 12 amino acids. The germline V gene encodes CDR1 SQVTM and CDR2 ANQGSEA. With 7 bases removed from V and 6 bases from J, the gap between germline ends came to 15 bases. CDR3 residues: CSALGGDAEAFF. In DNA, the CDR3 is TGCAGCGCATTGGGGGGAGATGCTGAAGCTTTCTTT.

The J gene is TRBJ2-1, the V gene TRBV4-2, with 11 nucleotides matching TRBD2. Germline V gene lookup returns CDR1 LGHNA and CDR2 YNFKEQ. The ends lost 2 bases at V and 4 bases at J; junction bases unmatched: 13. The CDR3 length is 19 residues. CDR3 DNA sequence: TGTGCCAGCAGCCAAAGGCCTAGCGGGAGGCTCTCTCCATACAATGAGCAGTTCTTC. Translation gives CASSQRPSGRLSPYNEQFF.

The chain joins TRBV15 to TRBJ1-1; TRBD1 matches 8 bases. The V and J ends lost 3 bases and 2 bases, in that order; junction bases with no gene match: 5. The CDR3 has 15 amino acids. CDR1 is LNHNV and CDR2 is YYDKDF in the germline V gene (reference sequence). The CDR3 nucleotides are TGTGCCACCAGCAGGAGGACAGGGTTAAACACTGAAGCTTTCTTT. Its protein is CATSRRTGLNTEAFF.

This clonotype has a handful of counts. V and J are TRBV5-1 and TRBJ1-1; D perhaps matches TRBD1 (5 bases). Per germline, CDR1 SGHRS and CDR2 YFSETQ. This CDR3 region has 14 residues. The V and J ends lost 0 bases and 8 bases respectively, with 14 bases between them. The CDR3 DNA sequence: TGCGCCAGCAGCTTGGTGGTCGGGAGGGGCGAAGCTTTCTTT. It is translated as CASSLVVGRGEAFF.

This clonotype was observed a handful of times. The chain carries TRBV5-1 and TRBJ2-2; the D gene is possibly TRBD2 (6 bases). The CDR3 spans 14 residues. The V and J ends lost 0 bases and 3 bases respectively, with 6 bases between them. Germline values: CDR1 SGHRS, CDR2 YFSETQ. The DNA of the CDR3 is TGCGCCAGCAGCTTGGTAGCGGACACCGGGGAGCTGTTTTTT. Translated: CASSLVADTGELFF.